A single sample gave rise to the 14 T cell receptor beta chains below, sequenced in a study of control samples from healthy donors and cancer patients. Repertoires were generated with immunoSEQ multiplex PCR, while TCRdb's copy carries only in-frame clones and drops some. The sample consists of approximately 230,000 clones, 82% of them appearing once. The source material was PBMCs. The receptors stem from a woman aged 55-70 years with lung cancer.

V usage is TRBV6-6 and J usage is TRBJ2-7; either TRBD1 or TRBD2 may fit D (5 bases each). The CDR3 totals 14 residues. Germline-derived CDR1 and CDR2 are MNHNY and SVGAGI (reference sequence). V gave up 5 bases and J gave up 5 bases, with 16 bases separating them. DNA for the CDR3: TGTGCCAGCAGTCGCCGGGACCTTTCCGACGAGCAGTACTTC. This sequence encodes CASSRRDLSDEQYF.

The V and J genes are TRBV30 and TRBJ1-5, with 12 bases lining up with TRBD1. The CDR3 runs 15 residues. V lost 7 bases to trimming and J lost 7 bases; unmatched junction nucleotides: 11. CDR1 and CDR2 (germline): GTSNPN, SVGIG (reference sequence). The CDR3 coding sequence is TGTGCCTTCTCCTCGGGACAGGGGGCGAAGCAGCCCCAGCATTTT. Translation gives CAFSSGQGAKQPQHF.

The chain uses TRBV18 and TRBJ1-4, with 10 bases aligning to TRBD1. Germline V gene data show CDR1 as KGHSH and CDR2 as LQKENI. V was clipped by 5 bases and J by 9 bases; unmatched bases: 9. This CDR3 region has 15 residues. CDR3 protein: CASSWDRGSTQKLFF. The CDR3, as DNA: TGTGCCAGCTCATGGGACAGGGGCTCGACCCAAAAACTGTTTTTT.

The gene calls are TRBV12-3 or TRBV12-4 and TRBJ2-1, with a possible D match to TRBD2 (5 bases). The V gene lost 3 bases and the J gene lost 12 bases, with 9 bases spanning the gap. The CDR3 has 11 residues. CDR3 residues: CASSFSDWQFF. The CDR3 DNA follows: TGTGCCAGCAGTTTTAGCGATTGGCAGTTCTTC.

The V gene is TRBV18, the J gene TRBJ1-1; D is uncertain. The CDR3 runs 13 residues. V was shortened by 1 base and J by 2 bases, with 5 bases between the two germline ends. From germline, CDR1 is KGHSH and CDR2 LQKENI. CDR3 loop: CASSPLKNTEAFF. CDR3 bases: TGTGCCAGCTCACCACTCAAAAACACTGAAGCTTTCTTT. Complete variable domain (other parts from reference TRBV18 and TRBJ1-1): NAGVMQNPRHLVRRRGQEARLRCSPMKGHSHVYWYRQLPEEGLKFMVYLQKENIIDESGMPKERFSAEFPKEGPSILRIQQVVRGDSAAYFCASSPLKNTEAFFGQGTRLTVV.

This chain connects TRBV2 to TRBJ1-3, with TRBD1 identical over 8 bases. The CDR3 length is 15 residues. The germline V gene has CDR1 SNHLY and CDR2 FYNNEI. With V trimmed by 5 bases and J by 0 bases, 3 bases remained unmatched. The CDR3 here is CASSRDRGSGNTIYF. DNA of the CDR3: TGTGCCAGCAGTCGAGACAGGGGCTCTGGAAACACCATATATTTT.

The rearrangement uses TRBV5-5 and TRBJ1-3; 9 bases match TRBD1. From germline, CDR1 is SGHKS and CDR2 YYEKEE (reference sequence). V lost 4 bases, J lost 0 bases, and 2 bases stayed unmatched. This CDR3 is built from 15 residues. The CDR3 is CASSLDRGSGNTIYF. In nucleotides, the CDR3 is TGTGCCAGCAGCCTGGACAGGGGCTCTGGAAACACCATATATTTT.

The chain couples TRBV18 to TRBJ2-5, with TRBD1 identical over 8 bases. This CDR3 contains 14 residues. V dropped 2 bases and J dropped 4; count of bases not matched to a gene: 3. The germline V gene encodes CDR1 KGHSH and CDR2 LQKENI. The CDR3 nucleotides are TGTGCCAGCTCACCAACAGGGGGATCAGAGACCCAGTACTTC. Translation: CASSPTGGSETQYF.

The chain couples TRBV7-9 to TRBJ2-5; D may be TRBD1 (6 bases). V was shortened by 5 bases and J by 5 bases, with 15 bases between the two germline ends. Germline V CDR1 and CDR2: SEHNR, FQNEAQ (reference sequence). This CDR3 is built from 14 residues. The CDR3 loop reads CASSAGTGSETQYF. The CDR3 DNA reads TGTGCCAGCAGCGCTGGAACAGGGTCCGAGACCCAGTACTTC.

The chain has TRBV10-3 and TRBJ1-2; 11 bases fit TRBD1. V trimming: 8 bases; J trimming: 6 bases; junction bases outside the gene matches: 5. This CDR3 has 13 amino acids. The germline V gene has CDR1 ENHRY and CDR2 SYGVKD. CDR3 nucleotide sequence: TGTGCCATCGGAGGACAGGGGGCGGATGGCTACACCTTC. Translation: CAIGGQGADGYTF.

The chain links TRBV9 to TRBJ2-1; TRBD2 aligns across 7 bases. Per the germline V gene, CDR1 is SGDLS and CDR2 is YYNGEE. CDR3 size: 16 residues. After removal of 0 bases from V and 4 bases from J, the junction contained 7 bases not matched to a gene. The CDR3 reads CASSVAGGGVYNEQFF. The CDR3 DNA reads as TGTGCCAGCAGCGTAGCCGGCGGGGGTGTTTACAATGAGCAGTTCTTC.

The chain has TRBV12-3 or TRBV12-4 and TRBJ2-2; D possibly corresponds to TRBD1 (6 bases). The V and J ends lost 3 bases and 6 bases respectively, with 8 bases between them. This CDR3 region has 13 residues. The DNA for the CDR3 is TGTGCCAGCAGTTTTTGGGGGCCCGGGGAGCTGTTTTTT. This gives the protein CASSFWGPGELFF.

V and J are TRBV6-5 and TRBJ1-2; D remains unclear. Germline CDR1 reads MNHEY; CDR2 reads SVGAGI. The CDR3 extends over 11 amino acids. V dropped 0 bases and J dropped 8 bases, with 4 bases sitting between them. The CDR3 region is CASSYSKGYTF. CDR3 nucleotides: TGTGCCAGCAGTTACTCTAAGGGCTACACCTTC.

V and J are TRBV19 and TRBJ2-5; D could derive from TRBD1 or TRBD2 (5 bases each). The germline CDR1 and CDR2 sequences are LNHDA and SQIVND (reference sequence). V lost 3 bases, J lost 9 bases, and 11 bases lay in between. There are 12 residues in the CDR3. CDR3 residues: CASSIPEGPQYF. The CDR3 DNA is TGTGCCAGTAGTATCCCCGAGGGACCCCAGTACTTC. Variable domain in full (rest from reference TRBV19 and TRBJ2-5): DGGITQSPKYLFRKEGQNVTLSCEQNLNHDAMYWYRQDPGQGLRLIYYSQIVNDFQKGDIAEGYSVSREKKESFPLTVTSAQKNPTAFYLCASSIPEGPQYFGPGTRLLVL.